Detailed here is one TCR beta chain. What it binds is unknown. The CDR3 totals 14 residues. V was trimmed by 8 bases and J by 0 bases, leaving 8 bases between them. The germline V gene has CDR1 SNHLY and CDR2 FYNNEI. This entry comes from a study of cytomegalovirus exposure and HLA in healthy donors. Study observations and caveats: Highest at DRB1 and lowest at HLA-C, TCR association rates differed among HLA loci in a later analysis.

The primer mix had 60 Vbeta and 13 Jbeta primers. Profiling relied on immunoSEQ multiplex PCR, and the TCRdb table lists in-frame clones only, not all of them. The data show more than 60,000 clones, 70% to 85% seen once. V and J are TRBV2 and TRBJ2-6; D possibly corresponds to TRBD1 (6 bases). This receptor was obtained from a man between 40 and 49 years old in good health and CMV-seropositive. Sequencing was performed on PBMCs. Here the CDR3 reads CASDRYSGANVLTF. The CDR3 DNA follows: TGTGCCAGCGACAGGTACTCTGGGGCCAACGTCCTGACTTTC. The complete variable domain, with remaining parts taken from reference TRBV2 and TRBJ2-6, reads EPEVTQTPSHQVTQMGQEVILRCVPISNHLYFYWYRQILGQKVEFLVSFYNNEISEKSEIFDDQFSVERPDGSNFTLKIRSTKLEDSAMYFCASDRYSGANVLTFGAGSRLTVL.